These T cell receptor beta chains were read from a single sample in a study of T-cell reconstitution after alpha-beta-depleted transplantation in children. TCRdb reprocessed the PCR reads with MiXCR, giving one entry per CDR3 protein. The data show about 370,000 distinct CDR3 sequences, with 20% seen just once and 3.5% to 4% held by the top ten. The material was PBMCs from the stem cell graft donor, obtained from the stem cell graft. The receptors originated from a human donor who donated a stem cell graft to a child with acute myeloid leukemia. Each CDR3 is given with its conserved first and last residue. A D gene is named only where the DNA matches it firmly. The size entry is marked missing in some rows and otherwise reads once, few, many or a size class.

v_call,d_call,j_call,clone_size,cdr3_aa,cdr3_nt
TRBV7-6,TRBD2,TRBJ2-5,many,CASSVLAEETQYF,TGTGCCAGCAGCGTACTAGCGGAAGAGACCCAGTACTTC
TRBV7-2,.,TRBJ2-3,.,CASSLAGAGDTQYF,TGTGCCAGCAGCTTAGCGGGAGCCGGCGATACGCAGTATTTT
TRBV2,.,TRBJ1-4,.,CASRPTDGPEKLFF,TGTGCCAGCAGACCGACGGACGGGCCTGAAAAACTGTTTTTT
TRBV29-1,.,TRBJ1-1,few,CSVEPAGLNTEAFF,TGCAGCGTTGAACCGGCTGGCCTGAACACTGAAGCTTTCTTT
TRBV6-2/TRBV6-3,TRBD1,TRBJ2-3,few,CASSRDRPLMPSDTQYF,TGTGCCAGCAGTCGGGACAGGCCCCTCATGCCCTCAGATACGCAGTATTTT
TRBV20-1,TRBD2,TRBJ2-1,.,CSATLAGYSYNEQFF,TGCAGTGCTACCCTAGCGGGGTACTCCTACAATGAGCAGTTCTTC
TRBV20-1,.,TRBJ2-7,few,CSAAEFGEYEQYF,TGCAGTGCCGCCGAATTCGGTGAATACGAGCAGTACTTC
TRBV12-3/TRBV12-4,.,TRBJ2-5,many,CASSFGKGQETQYF,TGTGCCAGCAGTTTCGGGAAGGGCCAAGAGACCCAGTACTTC
TRBV4-1,TRBD1,TRBJ1-4,few,CASSLTGDRSNEKLFF,TGCGCCAGCAGCCTAACCGGGGACAGGAGTAATGAAAAACTGTTTTTT
TRBV20-1,.,TRBJ2-7,few,CSVSGGPYEQYF,TGCAGTGTCTCAGGGGGGCCCTACGAGCAGTACTTC
TRBV12-3/TRBV12-4,TRBD1,TRBJ2-1,many,CASSLGTGNNEQFF,TGTGCCAGCAGTCTTGGGACAGGGAACAATGAGCAGTTCTTC
TRBV15,.,TRBJ2-5,few,CATSRDIGTRVTQYF,TGTGCCACCAGCAGAGATATCGGAACTCGGGTGACCCAGTACTTC
TRBV5-1,.,TRBJ2-5,.,CASSLGPEEGTQYF,TGCGCCAGCAGCTTGGGACCCGAGGAGGGGACCCAGTACTTC
TRBV7-3,TRBD2,TRBJ2-3,.,CASSQTSGGDTQYF,TGTGCCAGCAGCCAAACTAGCGGTGGAGATACGCAGTATTTT
TRBV24-1,.,TRBJ2-1,.,CATSFAGRDEQFF,TGTGCCACCAGTTTTGCGGGAAGGGATGAGCAGTTCTTC
TRBV2,TRBD2,TRBJ2-1,few,CASSEMGTNYNEQFF,TGTGCCAGCAGTGAAATGGGGACTAACTACAATGAGCAGTTCTTC